This TCR beta chain was captured in a study of beta chain features in type 1 diabetes. The entirety of the isolated RNA underwent reverse transcription, so expressed TCRB transcripts were sequenced. Libraries were prepared by immunoSEQ multiplex PCR; TCRdb keeps only in-frame clonotypes and omits some of them. The sample carries about 620,000 clones, 15% to 17% recorded once. Germline CDR1 is SEHNR and CDR2 is FQNEAQ (reference sequence). There are 9 residues in the CDR3. Notes on the study in general: Relative to healthy donors, patients appeared to have naive, central memory and Treg TCRB repertoires that were more similar. VDJ junctions from patients with type 1 diabetes contained fewer insertions and more deletions.

This clone was detected only a few times. Antigen unknown. The TCR was taken from a man younger than 35 in good health. The chain combines TRBV7-9 with TRBJ1-1; D remains unclear. Sequenced: naive CD4+ T cells from blood. Written as DNA, the CDR3 is TGTGGGGGGAACACTGAAGCTTTCTTT. Translating gives CGGNTEAFF.